This TCR beta chain stems from a study of identical twins' blood T cells. Overall study results and limits: Abundant TCRbeta CDR3s overlapped more between twins than with unrelated donors. Twin similarity might stem from environmental factors, not only genetics. Twins shared about as many clonotypes as their cloneset sizes predicted.

The donors were healthy female monozygous twins, three pairs in total. TCRdb recomputed calls from the 5' RACE reads with MiXCR, one row per CDR3 protein. The table includes hundreds of thousands of distinct CDR3 sequences, around 30% detected once. This clonotype showed up just a few times. Its cognate antigen is unknown. The sample consisted of PBMCs. This clonotype was sampled from a woman aged 18 to 49 in good health.

DNA for the CDR3: TGCAGTGCTAGTAGGAGTACCGGCCTTAATTCACCCCTCCACTTT. Translation: CSASRSTGLNSPLHF. This chain links TRBV20-1 with TRBJ1-6; D is uncertain. The CDR3 consists of 15 residues. Germline V gives CDR1 DFQATT, CDR2 SNEGSKA (reference sequence). Trimming took off 3 bases at V and 6 bases at J, with 15 bases between the two ends.